The 13 T cell receptor beta chains below all came from one sample that was sequenced in a study of T cell responses to AZD1222 COVID-19 vaccine. Some clones are missing from TCRdb's copy, which holds only in-frame ones; the method was immunoSEQ multiplex PCR. Of some 150,000 clones listed, around nine tenths are singletons. The input for sequencing was peripheral blood, taken on day 0 of AZD1222 vaccination. The receptors originated from an adult in good health.

This clone was observed a handful of times. The gene calls are TRBV7-8 and TRBJ1-6; D might be TRBD1 (5 bases). The CDR3 loop spans 14 amino acids. V lost 1 base and J lost 10, with 11 bases in between. The germline V gene encodes CDR1 SGHVS and CDR2 FQNEAQ. CDR3 region: CASSLGDAGSPLHF. CDR3 nucleotides: TGTGCCAGCAGCTTAGGGGACGCGGGGTCACCCCTCCACTTT.

CDR3 coding DNA: TGTGCCTGGAGTGTCTCATCAGGGGGCTTTTCACCCCTCCACTTT. Translated: CAWSVSSGGFSPLHF. The rearrangement links TRBV30 to TRBJ1-6; TRBD1 aligns across 8 bases. Germline V gene data show CDR1 as GTSNPN and CDR2 as SVGIG (reference sequence). V lost 0 bases and J lost 9; bases outside the gene matches: 7. The CDR3 is 15 residues long.

The rearrangement joins TRBV6-5 to TRBJ1-5, with a possible D match to TRBD1 (5 bases). This CDR3 is built from 15 residues. Germline lookup yields CDR1 MNHEY and CDR2 SVGAGI. The V end was cut by 0 bases, the J end by 4 bases, with 10 bases between. CDR3 nucleotides: TGTGCCAGCAGTTACTCTGGCAGGGAGAATCAGCCCCAGCATTTT. Encoded protein: CASSYSGRENQPQHF.

V gene TRBV7-3 combines with J gene TRBJ2-7; 10 bases align to TRBD2. The V segment lost 2 bases and the J segment 7 bases; nucleotides outside the gene matches: 5. The CDR3 covers 14 residues. From germline, CDR1 is SGHTA and CDR2 FQGTGA. CDR3 loop: CASSLLAGVGEQYF. As DNA, the CDR3 is TGTGCCAGCAGCTTACTAGCGGGAGTTGGAGAGCAGTACTTC. The full variable domain, with the rest looked up from reference TRBV7-3 and TRBJ2-7, is GAGVSQTPSNKVTEKGKYVELRCDPISGHTALYWYRQSLGQGPEFLIYFQGTGAADDSGLPNDRFFAVRPEGSVSTLKIQRTERGDSAVYLCASSLLAGVGEQYFGPGTRLTVT.

CDR3 bases: TGTGCCAGCAGCCTAGCGGGAGTAGGCTACGAGCAGTACTTC. Translating it yields CASSLAGVGYEQYF. V gene TRBV5-4 combines with J gene TRBJ2-7; 10 bases are shared with TRBD2. The CDR3 extends over 14 amino acids. Germline CDR1 is SGHNT and CDR2 is YYREEE (reference sequence). With 4 bases clipped from V and 3 bases from J, the junction kept 4 bases outside the gene matches.

This clone was seen only once. V is TRBV6-6 and J is TRBJ2-7, with D uncertain. Germline CDR1 MNHNY, CDR2 SVGAGI (reference sequence). CDR3 length: 12 amino acids. The V end lost 7 bases, the J end lost 3 bases, and 10 bases lay between the germline ends. The CDR3 DNA reads as TGTGCCAGCACCATAAACAGCTACGAGCAGTACTTC. Protein sequence: CASTINSYEQYF.

V usage is TRBV29-1 and J usage is TRBJ1-4; D perhaps matches TRBD1 (5 bases). With 7 bases removed from V and 6 bases from J, the gap between germline ends came to 12 bases. CDR1 and CDR2 from the germline V gene are SQVTM and ANQGSEA. The CDR3 length is 12 residues. The CDR3 loop is CSAPGSDEKLFF. As DNA, the CDR3 is TGCAGCGCTCCAGGGTCCGATGAAAAACTGTTTTTT.

The chain's CDR3 is CASSPMADHGSYTF. CDR3 bases: TGTGCCAGCTCACCAATGGCGGACCATGGGAGCTACACCTTC. The chain is built from TRBV18 and TRBJ1-2; D remains unclear. Germline V gene sequence: CDR1 KGHSH, CDR2 LQKENI. V lost 2 bases and J lost 9, with 16 bases in between. This CDR3 contains 14 residues. Full variable domain (missing parts from reference TRBV18 and TRBJ1-2): NAGVMQNPRHLVRRRGQEARLRCSPMKGHSHVYWYRQLPEEGLKFMVYLQKENIIDESGMPKERFSAEFPKEGPSILRIQQVVRGDSAAYFCASSPMADHGSYTFGSGTRLTVV.

This chain uses TRBV14 with TRBJ2-7; possibly TRBD1 or TRBD2 for D (7 bases each). V gave up 6 bases and J gave up 0 bases, with 15 bases separating them. This CDR3 has 15 amino acids. The germline CDR1 and CDR2 sequences are SGHDN and FVKESK. The CDR3 DNA reads as TGTGCCAGCAGTATCAGCGGGGACAGCTCCTACGAGCAGTACTTC. It yields the protein CASSISGDSSYEQYF.

This chain connects TRBV27 to TRBJ2-7, with 12 bases lining up with TRBD2. V dropped 5 bases and J dropped 6; count of bases not matched to a gene: 8. Looked up from germline, CDR1 is MNHEY and CDR2 is SMNVEV (reference sequence). The CDR3 is 15 residues long. The CDR3 DNA follows: TGTGCCAGCAGTCTCCGACTAGCGGGAGCCTCCGAGCAGTACTTC. Protein product: CASSLRLAGASEQYF.

V gene TRBV28 combines with J gene TRBJ2-1, with D maybe TRBD1 (7 bases). The CDR3 extends over 14 amino acids. Looked up from germline, CDR1 is MDHEN and CDR2 is SYDVKM. Trimming pared 6 bases from V and 6 bases from J, leaving 15 bases between. This CDR3 reads CASRGGTVFNEQFF. In DNA form, the CDR3 reads TGTGCCAGCAGGGGCGGGACAGTCTTCAATGAGCAGTTCTTC.

The chain employs TRBV7-2 and TRBJ1-5; D remains unclear. The CDR3 spans 12 residues. Looked up from germline, CDR1 is SGHTA and CDR2 is FQGNSA. Trimming removed 1 base at V and 6 bases at J, with 4 bases between. CDR3: CASSLDSQPQHF. The CDR3 nucleotides read TGTGCCAGCAGCTTAGACTCTCAGCCCCAGCATTTT.

The J gene is TRBJ1-3, the V gene TRBV20-1; D is unresolved. The CDR3 has 11 amino acids. V lost 2 bases and J 4 bases, leaving 3 bases between the germline ends. Germline V gene lookup returns CDR1 DFQATT and CDR2 SNEGSKA (reference sequence). CDR3 residues: CSARQGNTIYF. In DNA form, the CDR3 reads TGCAGTGCTAGACAAGGAAACACCATATATTTT.